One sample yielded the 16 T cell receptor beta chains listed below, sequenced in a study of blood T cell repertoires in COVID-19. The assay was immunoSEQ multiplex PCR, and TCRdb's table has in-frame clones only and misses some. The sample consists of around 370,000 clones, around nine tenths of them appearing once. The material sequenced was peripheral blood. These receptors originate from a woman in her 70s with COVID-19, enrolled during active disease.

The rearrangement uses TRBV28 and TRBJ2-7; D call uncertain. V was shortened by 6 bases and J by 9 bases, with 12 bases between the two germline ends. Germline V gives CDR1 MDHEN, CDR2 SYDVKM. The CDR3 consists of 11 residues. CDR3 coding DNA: TGTGCCAGCAGGGAGCGTGACGCGCAGTACTTC. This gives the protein CASRERDAQYF.

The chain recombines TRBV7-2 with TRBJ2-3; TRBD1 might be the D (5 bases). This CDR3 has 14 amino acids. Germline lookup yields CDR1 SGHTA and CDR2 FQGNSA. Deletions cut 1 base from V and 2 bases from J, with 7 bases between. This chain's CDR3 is CASSLGQFTDTQYF. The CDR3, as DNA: TGTGCCAGCAGCTTAGGACAGTTCACAGATACGCAGTATTTT.

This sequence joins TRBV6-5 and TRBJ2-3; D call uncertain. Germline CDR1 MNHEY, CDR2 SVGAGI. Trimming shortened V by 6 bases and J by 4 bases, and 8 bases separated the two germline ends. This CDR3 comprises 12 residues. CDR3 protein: CASRTSPDTQYF. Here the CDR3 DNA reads TGTGCCAGCAGAACTTCTCCAGATACGCAGTATTTT.

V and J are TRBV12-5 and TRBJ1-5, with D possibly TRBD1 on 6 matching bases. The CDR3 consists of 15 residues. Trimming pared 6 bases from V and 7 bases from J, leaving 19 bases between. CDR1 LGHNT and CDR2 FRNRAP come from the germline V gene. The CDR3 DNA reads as TGTGCTAGTGGCCGTCAACAGGGTTCGGAACAGCCCCAGCATTTT. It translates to CASGRQQGSEQPQHF.

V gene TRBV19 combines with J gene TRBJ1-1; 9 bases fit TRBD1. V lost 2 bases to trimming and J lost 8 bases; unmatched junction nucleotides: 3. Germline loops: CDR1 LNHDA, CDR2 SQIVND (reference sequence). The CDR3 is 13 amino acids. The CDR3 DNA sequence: TGTGCCAGTAGTATAATAACAGGGGGCGAAGCTTTCTTT. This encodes CASSIITGGEAFF. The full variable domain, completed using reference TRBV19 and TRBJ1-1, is DGGITQSPKYLFRKEGQNVTLSCEQNLNHDAMYWYRQDPGQGLRLIYYSQIVNDFQKGDIAEGYSVSREKKESFPLTVTSAQKNPTAFYLCASSIITGGEAFFGQGTRLTVV.

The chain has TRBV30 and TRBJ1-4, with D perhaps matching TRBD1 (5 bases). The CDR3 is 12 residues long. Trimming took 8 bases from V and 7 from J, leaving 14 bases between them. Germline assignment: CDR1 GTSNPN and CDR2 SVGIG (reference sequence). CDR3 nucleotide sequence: TGTGCCCGGGACGACGGGAGTGAAAAACTGTTTTTT. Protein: CARDDGSEKLFF.

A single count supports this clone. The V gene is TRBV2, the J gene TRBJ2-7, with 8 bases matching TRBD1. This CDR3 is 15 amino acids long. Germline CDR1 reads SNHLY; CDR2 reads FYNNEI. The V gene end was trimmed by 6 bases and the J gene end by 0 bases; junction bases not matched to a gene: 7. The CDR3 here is CASRGDRLSSYEQYF. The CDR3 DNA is TGTGCCAGCAGAGGGGACAGGCTCAGCTCCTACGAGCAGTACTTC.

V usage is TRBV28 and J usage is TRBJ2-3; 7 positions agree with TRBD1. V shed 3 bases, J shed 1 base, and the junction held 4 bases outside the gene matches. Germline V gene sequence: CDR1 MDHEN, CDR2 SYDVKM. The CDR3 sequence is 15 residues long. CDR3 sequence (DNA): TGTGCCAGCAGTTTCAAGGGGGCGGGCACAGATACGCAGTATTTT. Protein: CASSFKGAGTDTQYF.

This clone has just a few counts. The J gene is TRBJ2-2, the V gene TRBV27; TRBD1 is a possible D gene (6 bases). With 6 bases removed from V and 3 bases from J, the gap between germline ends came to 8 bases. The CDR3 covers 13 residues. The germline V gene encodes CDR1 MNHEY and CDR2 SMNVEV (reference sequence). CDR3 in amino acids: CASRDSYTGELFF. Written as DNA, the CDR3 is TGTGCCAGCAGGGACAGTTACACCGGGGAGCTGTTTTTT.

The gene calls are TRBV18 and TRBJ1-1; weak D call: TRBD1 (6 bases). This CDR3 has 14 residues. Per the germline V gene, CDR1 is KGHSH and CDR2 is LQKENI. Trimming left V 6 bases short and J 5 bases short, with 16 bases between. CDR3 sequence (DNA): TGTGCCAGCTCCCCTGAGGCAGGGGTGACTGAAGCTTTCTTT. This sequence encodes CASSPEAGVTEAFF.

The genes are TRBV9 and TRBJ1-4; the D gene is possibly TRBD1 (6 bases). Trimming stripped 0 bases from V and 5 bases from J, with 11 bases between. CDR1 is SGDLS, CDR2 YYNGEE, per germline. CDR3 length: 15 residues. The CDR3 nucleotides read TGTGCCAGCAGCGTAGCAGGGGCTCTAAATGAAAAACTGTTTTTT. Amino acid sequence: CASSVAGALNEKLFF.

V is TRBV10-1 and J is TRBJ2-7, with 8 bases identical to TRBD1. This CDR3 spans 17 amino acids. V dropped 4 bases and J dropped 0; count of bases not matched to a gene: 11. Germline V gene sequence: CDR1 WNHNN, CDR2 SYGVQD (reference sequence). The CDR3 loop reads CASSASRGPESSYEQYF. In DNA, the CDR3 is TGCGCCAGCAGTGCAAGCAGGGGGCCTGAGAGCTCCTACGAGCAGTACTTC.

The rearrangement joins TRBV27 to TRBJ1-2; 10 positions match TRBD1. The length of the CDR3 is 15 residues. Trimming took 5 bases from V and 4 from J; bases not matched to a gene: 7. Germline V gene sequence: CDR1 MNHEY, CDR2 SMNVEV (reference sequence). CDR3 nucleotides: TGTGCCAGCAGTCAGCGGACAGGGGGTATCTATGGCTACACCTTC. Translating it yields CASSQRTGGIYGYTF.

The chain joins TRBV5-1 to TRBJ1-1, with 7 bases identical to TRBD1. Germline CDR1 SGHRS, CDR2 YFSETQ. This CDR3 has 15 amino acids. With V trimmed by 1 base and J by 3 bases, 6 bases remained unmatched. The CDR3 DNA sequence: TGCGCCAGCAGCTTGACAGGGGAAGGTTACACTGAAGCTTTCTTT. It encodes CASSLTGEGYTEAFF.

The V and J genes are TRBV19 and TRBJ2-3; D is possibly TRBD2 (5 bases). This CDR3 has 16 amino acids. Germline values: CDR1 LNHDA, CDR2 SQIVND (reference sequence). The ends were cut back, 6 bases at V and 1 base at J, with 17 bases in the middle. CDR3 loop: CASSTPGGLGTDTQYF. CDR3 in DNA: TGTGCCAGTAGCACCCCGGGCGGACTCGGCACAGATACGCAGTATTTT.

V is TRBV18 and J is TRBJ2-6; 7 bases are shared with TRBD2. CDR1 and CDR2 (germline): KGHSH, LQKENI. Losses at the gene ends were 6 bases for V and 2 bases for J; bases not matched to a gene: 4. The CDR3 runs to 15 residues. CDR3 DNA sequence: TGTGCCAGCTCGGGACTAATCGCTGGGGCCAACGTCCTGACTTTC. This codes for CASSGLIAGANVLTF.